This T cell receptor (beta chain) was sequenced for a study of regulatory dendritic cells for organ transplantation. Study-wide results and caveats: Considerable individual heterogeneity was seen in alloreactive memory CD8+ T cells. Naive T cells showed high diversity, memory cells less, memory CD8+ least. Among resting subsets, memory CD8+ cells contained the most alloreactive clonotypes.

Regarding this clone: Antigen unknown.

Naive CD45RA+ and memory CD45RO+ CD4+ or CD8+ T cells were FACS-sorted. Measured with immunoSEQ multiplex PCR; TCRdb has only the in-frame clones, and not every one. The table shows some 29,000 clones, with 60% to 80% occurring only once. Deletions cut 6 bases from V and 6 bases from J, with 29 bases between. The germline CDR1 and CDR2 sequences are MNHEY and SMNVEV (reference sequence). The CDR3 is 18 residues long. The V gene is TRBV27, the J gene TRBJ1-2, with D uncertain. Sequenced input: memory CD4+ T cells from blood. This sample's subset: CD45RO+ memory T cells. This sequence was found in a human donor in good health. The CDR3 protein is CASSQNLRDRARKDGYTF. For the CDR3, the DNA is TGTGCCAGCAGCCAAAACCTTCGGGATCGGGCAAGGAAGGATGGCTACACCTTC.